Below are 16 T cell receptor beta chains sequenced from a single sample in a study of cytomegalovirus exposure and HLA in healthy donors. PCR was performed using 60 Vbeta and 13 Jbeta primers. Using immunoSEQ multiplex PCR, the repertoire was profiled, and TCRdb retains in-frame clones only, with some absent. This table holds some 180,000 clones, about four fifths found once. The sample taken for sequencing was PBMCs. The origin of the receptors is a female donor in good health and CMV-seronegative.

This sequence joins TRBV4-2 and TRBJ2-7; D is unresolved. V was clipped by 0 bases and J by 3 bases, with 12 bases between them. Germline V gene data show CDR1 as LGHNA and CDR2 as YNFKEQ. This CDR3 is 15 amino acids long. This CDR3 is CASSQDPVNSYEQYF. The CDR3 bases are TGTGCCAGCAGCCAAGATCCCGTTAACAGCTACGAGCAGTACTTC.

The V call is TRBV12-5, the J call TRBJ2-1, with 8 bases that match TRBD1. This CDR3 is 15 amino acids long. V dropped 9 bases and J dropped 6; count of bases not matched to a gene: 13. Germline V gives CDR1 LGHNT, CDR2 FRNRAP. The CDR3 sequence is CASGSRGQGFNEQFF. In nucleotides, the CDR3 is TGTGCTAGCGGGTCCCGAGGACAGGGTTTCAATGAGCAGTTCTTC. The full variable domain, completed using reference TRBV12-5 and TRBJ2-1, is DARVTQTPRHKVTEMGQEVTMRCQPILGHNTVFWYRQTMMQGLELLAYFRNRAPLDDSGMPKDRFSAEMPDATLATLKIQPSEPRDSAVYFCASGSRGQGFNEQFFGPGTRLTVL.

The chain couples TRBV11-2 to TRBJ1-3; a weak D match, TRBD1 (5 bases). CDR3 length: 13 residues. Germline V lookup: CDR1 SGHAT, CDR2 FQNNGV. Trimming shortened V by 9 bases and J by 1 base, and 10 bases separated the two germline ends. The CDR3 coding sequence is TGTGCCAGTCAGGGAGGTTCTGGAAACACCATATATTTT. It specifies CASQGGSGNTIYF.

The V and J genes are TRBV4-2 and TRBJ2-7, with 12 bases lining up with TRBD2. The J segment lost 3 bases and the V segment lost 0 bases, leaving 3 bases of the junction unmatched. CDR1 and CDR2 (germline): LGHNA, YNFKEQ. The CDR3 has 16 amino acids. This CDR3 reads CASSQETSGSDYEQYF. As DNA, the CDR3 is TGTGCCAGCAGCCAAGAGACTAGCGGGAGCGACTACGAGCAGTACTTC.

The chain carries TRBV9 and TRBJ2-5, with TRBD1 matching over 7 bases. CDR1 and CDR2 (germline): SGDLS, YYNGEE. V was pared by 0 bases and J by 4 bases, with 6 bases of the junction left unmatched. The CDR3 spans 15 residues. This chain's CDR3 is CASSVEGTGAETQYF. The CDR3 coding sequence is TGTGCCAGCAGCGTAGAGGGCACAGGGGCAGAGACCCAGTACTTC.

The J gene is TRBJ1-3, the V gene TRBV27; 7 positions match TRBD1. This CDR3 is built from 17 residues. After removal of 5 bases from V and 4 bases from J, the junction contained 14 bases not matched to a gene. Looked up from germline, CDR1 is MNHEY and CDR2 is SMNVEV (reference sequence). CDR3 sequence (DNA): TGTGCCAGCAGTACAATACTTCAGGGGGGCCTCGGAAACACCATATATTTT. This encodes CASSTILQGGLGNTIYF.

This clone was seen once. CDR3 coding DNA: TGCGCCAGCAGCCCCGTGACTACTTCTCTGGCCGGCAATGAGCAGTTCTTC. It codes for CASSPVTTSLAGNEQFF. The gene calls are TRBV5-1 and TRBJ2-1, with D perhaps matching TRBD2 (5 bases). Germline V gene sequence: CDR1 SGHRS, CDR2 YFSETQ. CDR3 length equals 17 residues. V was shortened by 4 bases and J by 6 bases, with 23 bases between the two germline ends.

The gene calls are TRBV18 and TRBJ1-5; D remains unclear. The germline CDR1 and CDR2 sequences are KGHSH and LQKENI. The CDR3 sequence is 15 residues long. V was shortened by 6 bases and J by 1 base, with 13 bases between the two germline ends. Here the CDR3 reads CASSPGGISNQPQHF. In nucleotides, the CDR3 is TGTGCCAGCTCTCCCGGAGGAATAAGCAATCAGCCCCAGCATTTT.

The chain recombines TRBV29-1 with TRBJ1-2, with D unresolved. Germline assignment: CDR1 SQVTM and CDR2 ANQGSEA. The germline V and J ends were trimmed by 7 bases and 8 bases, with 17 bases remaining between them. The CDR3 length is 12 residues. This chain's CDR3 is CSAGGTLEGYTF. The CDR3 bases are TGCAGCGCCGGAGGCACCCTGGAAGGCTACACCTTC. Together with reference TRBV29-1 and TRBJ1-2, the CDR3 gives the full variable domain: SAVISQKPSRDICQRGTSLTIQCQVDSQVTMMFWYRQQPGQSLTLIATANQGSEATYESGFVIDKFPISRPNLTFSTLTVSNMSPEDSSIYLCSAGGTLEGYTFGSGTRLTVV.

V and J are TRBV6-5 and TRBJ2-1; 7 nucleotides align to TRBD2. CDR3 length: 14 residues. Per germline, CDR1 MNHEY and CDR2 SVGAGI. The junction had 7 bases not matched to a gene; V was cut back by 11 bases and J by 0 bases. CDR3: CASKGGFSYNEQFF. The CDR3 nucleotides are TGTGCCTCCAAGGGAGGGTTCTCCTACAATGAGCAGTTCTTC.

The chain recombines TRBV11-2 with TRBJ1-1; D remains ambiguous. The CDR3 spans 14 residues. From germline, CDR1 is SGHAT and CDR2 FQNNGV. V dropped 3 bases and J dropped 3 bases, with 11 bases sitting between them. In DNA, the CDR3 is TGTGCCAGCAGCTTTATTGACATCGACACTGAAGCTTTCTTT. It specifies CASSFIDIDTEAFF.

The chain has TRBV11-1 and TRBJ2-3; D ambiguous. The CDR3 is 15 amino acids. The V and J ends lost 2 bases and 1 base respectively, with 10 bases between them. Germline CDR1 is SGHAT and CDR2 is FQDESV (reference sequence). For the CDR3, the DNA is TGTGCCAGCAGCTTATCCCGCCCGGGCACAGATACGCAGTATTTT. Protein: CASSLSRPGTDTQYF.

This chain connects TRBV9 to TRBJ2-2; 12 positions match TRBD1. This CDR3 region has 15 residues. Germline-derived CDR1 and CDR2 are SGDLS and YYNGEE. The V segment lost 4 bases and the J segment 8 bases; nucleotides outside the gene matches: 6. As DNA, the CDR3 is TGTGCCAGCAGCATAAGGGACAGGGGGCGAGGGGAGCTGTTTTTT. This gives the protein CASSIRDRGRGELFF.

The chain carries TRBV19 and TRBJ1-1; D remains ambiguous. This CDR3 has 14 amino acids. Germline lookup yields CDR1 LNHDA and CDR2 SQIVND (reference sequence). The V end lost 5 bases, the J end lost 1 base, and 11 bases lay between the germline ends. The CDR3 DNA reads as TGTGCCAGTAGTGCGGGGAATCCGAACACTGAAGCTTTCTTT. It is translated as CASSAGNPNTEAFF.

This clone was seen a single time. This chain's CDR3 is CASSLAETSGITDTQYF. As DNA, the CDR3 is TGCGCCAGCAGCTTGGCGGAGACTAGCGGGATCACAGATACGCAGTATTTT. The chain links TRBV5-1 to TRBJ2-3, with 11 bases identical to TRBD2. V lost 0 bases, J lost 2 bases, and 5 bases stayed unmatched. Germline CDR1 is SGHRS and CDR2 is YFSETQ. The CDR3 has 17 amino acids.

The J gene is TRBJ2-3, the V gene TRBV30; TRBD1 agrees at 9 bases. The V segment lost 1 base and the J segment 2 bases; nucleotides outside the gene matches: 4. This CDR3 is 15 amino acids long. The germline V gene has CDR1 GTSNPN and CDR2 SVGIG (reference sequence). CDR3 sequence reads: CAWSDTGGNTDTQYF. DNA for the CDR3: TGTGCCTGGAGTGATACAGGGGGCAACACAGATACGCAGTATTTT.